These T cell receptor beta chains were read from a single sample in a study of cytomegalovirus exposure and HLA in healthy donors. TCRdb's copy holds only in-frame clones and misses some; the assay was immunoSEQ multiplex PCR. Altogether about 130,000 clones are present, 89% being singletons, with the ten largest covering about 9.9%. Sequenced: PBMCs. The receptors here all came from a woman under 30 in good health and CMV-seropositive. Both conserved end residues are trimmed from each CDR3. The order of the fields is clone size, D gene, V gene, CDR3 protein. A D gene is named only where the DNA matches it firmly. The listing skips clone size in some rows; elsewhere it reads once, few, many or a size class.

size: -
D: -
V: TRBV11-2
CDR3: ASSLVGRGLTDTQY

size: -
D: TRBD1
V: TRBV28
CDR3: ASHRPGQGPQETQY

size: once
D: TRBD2
V: TRBV5-1
CDR3: ASSFASGGADTQY

size: -
D: TRBD1
V: TRBV9
CDR3: ASSEGGQPDPNEKLF

size: -
D: TRBD1
V: TRBV5-1
CDR3: ASSLGQGAIRDTEAF

size: -
D: -
V: TRBV7-2
CDR3: ASSPRAGTTNEKLF

size: -
D: -
V: TRBV7-2
CDR3: ASSLGFAGAFGANVLT

size: once
D: TRBD1
V: TRBV5-1
CDR3: ASSWLGTGRTYEQY

size: -
D: TRBD1
V: TRBV30
CDR3: AWSETGVADEAF

size: -
D: TRBD1
V: TRBV6-5
CDR3: ASSHSGQTTDTQY

size: -
D: TRBD1
V: TRBV19
CDR3: ASSIGQGAIYGYT

size: -
D: -
V: TRBV19
CDR3: ASSTGGPYSPLH

size: -
D: TRBD2
V: TRBV6-5
CDR3: ASSYGTSGSDTQY

size: -
D: TRBD2
V: TRBV28
CDR3: AISTAGGAPGELF

size: -
D: -
V: TRBV18
CDR3: ASSRTDSNTEAF

size: -
D: TRBD1
V: TRBV7-8
CDR3: ASSPYTGGGYEQY

size: -
D: TRBD2
V: TRBV7-6
CDR3: ASSPSRLAGEETQY

size: -
D: TRBD1
V: TRBV27
CDR3: ASLLTGAPSTDTQY

size: -
D: -
V: TRBV28
CDR3: ASTPQRGTLGGYT

size: -
D: -
V: TRBV9
CDR3: ASSVGTGTGNTGELF

size: once
D: -
V: TRBV7-5
CDR3: ARSLGGQGNPYEQY

size: once
D: TRBD2
V: TRBV5-1
CDR3: ASSLASGGSYEQY

size: -
D: TRBD1
V: TRBV13
CDR3: ASSMGHRGGYGYT

size: once
D: TRBD2
V: TRBV19
CDR3: ASSKTSGNYNEQF

size: -
D: TRBD1
V: TRBV5-1
CDR3: ASSLTGGSYNEQF

size: -
D: TRBD2
V: TRBV7-2
CDR3: ASSPRGVGTGELF

size: -
D: TRBD2
V: TRBV5-1
CDR3: ASSLLAGGSSEQF

size: -
D: -
V: TRBV20-1
CDR3: TAGGKETQY

size: -
D: -
V: TRBV19
CDR3: ASSPVRDSPLH

size: few
D: TRBD1
V: TRBV2
CDR3: ASSGIGGALGYT

size: once
D: -
V: TRBV19
CDR3: ATTTSSYNEQF

size: once
D: TRBD2
V: TRBV5-4
CDR3: ASSGKRGGSTDTQY

size: -
D: -
V: TRBV7-9
CDR3: ASSQTSSGDPYEQY

size: few
D: TRBD2
V: TRBV12-5
CDR3: ASGTLAGGNTGELF

size: -
D: -
V: TRBV28
CDR3: ASSRIQRAQGYT

size: -
D: -
V: TRBV7-9
CDR3: ASSPPSGRQF

size: -
D: -
V: TRBV5-1
CDR3: ASSLRPGVITDTQY

size: -
D: -
V: TRBV2
CDR3: ASRRWTQNYGYT

size: -
D: TRBD2
V: TRBV5-4
CDR3: ASSLGLAGISYEQY

size: -
D: TRBD1
V: TRBV25-1
CDR3: ASSEIKTGIGETQY

size: -
D: -
V: TRBV27
CDR3: ASSLVGREAF

size: -
D: -
V: TRBV20-1
CDR3: SVRLDYEQY

size: once
D: -
V: TRBV5-1
CDR3: ASSPRQGPNSPLH

size: -
D: TRBD1
V: TRBV7-2
CDR3: ASSLEGQGQETQY

size: few
D: -
V: TRBV4-2
CDR3: ASSQAEEGYGYT

size: -
D: -
V: TRBV6-5
CDR3: ASSYSVISGQETQY

size: -
D: -
V: TRBV6-5
CDR3: ASSYVATNNEQF

size: -
D: -
V: TRBV6-5
CDR3: ASGWGSSNYGYT

size: -
D: TRBD2
V: TRBV19
CDR3: ASSITGGGTTDTQY

size: -
D: TRBD1
V: TRBV27
CDR3: ASSFDRGNEQF

size: -
D: -
V: TRBV11-2
CDR3: ASSPRPGPYEQY

size: -
D: -
V: TRBV7-3
CDR3: ASSLASQETQY

size: -
D: TRBD2
V: TRBV9
CDR3: ASSLHRGRGAVTHSSYNEQF

size: -
D: -
V: TRBV5-1
CDR3: ASSTGRTEAF

size: -
D: TRBD1
V: TRBV28
CDR3: ASSLGTGGGEQY